This T cell receptor (beta chain) was captured in a study of control samples from healthy donors and cancer patients. Sequencing used immunoSEQ multiplex PCR; TCRdb keeps in-frame clones, though not all of them. Of roughly 130,000 clones listed, around 94% were seen once; the top ten hold 12% to 15%. V dropped 4 bases and J dropped 3; count of bases not matched to a gene: 5. This CDR3 has 16 amino acids. Germline V gives CDR1 KGHSH, CDR2 LQKENI. The rearrangement uses TRBV18 and TRBJ2-4, with TRBD2 matching 11 bases. The receptor's source is a man between 60 and 70 years old with colorectal cancer. The specimen was PBMCs. The CDR3 bases are TGTGCCAGCTCACTTAGCGGGGGGGCCGGCAAAAACATTCAGTACTTC. Protein: CASSLSGGAGKNIQYF.